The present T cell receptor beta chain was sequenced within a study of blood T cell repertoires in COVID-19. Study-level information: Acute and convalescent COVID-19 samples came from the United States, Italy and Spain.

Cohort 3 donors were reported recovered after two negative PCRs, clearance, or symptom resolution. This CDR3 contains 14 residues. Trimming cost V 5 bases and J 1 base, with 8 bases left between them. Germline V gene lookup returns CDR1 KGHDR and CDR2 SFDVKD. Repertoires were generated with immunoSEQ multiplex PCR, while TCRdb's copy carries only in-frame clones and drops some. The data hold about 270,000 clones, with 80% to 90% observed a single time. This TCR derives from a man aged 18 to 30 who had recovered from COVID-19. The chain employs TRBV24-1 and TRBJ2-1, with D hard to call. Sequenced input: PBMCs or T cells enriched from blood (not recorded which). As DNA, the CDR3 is TGTGCCACCAGTGGAGGAAGGTCCTACAATGAGCAGTTCTTC. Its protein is CATSGGRSYNEQFF.